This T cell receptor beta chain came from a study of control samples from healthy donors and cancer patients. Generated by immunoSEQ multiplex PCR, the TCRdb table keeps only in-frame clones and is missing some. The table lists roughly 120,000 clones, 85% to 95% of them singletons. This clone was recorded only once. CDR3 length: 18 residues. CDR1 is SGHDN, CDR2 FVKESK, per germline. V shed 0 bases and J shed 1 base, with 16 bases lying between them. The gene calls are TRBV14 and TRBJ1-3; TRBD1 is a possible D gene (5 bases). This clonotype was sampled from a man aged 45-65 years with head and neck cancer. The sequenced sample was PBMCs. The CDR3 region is CASSQDPPGLYSGNTIYF. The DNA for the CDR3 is TGTGCCAGCAGCCAAGATCCCCCAGGGCTCTATTCTGGAAACACCATATATTTT.